This T cell receptor (beta chain) was identified in a study of cytomegalovirus exposure and HLA in healthy donors. The PCR ran on 60 Vbeta and 13 Jbeta primers. The assay was immunoSEQ multiplex PCR, and TCRdb's table has in-frame clones only and misses some. The table lists 100,000 or so clones, around 63% of them singletons, with approximately 3% in the top ten. The germline gives CDR1 SGHVS, CDR2 FQNEAQ. V shed 3 bases and J shed 0 bases, with 12 bases lying between them. The CDR3 extends over 16 amino acids. The TCR sequence derives from a man aged 25 to 40 in good health and CMV-seronegative. The genes are TRBV7-8 and TRBJ2-1, with a possible D match to TRBD2 (6 bases). Sequences were obtained from PBMCs. DNA for the CDR3: TGTGCCAGCAGCTTCCTAGCGAGGAGCTCCTACAATGAGCAGTTCTTC. Its protein product is CASSFLARSSYNEQFF. Complete variable domain (other parts from reference TRBV7-8 and TRBJ2-1): GAGVSQSPRYKVAKRGQDVALRCDPISGHVSLFWYQQALGQGPEFLTYFQNEAQLDKSGLPSDRFFAERPEGSVSTLKIQRTQQEDSAVYLCASSFLARSSYNEQFFGPGTRLTVL.